This T cell receptor beta chain was identified during a study of early T cells in non-severe SARS-CoV-2 infection. Study overall: Chains from this unsorted whole-blood bulk RNA could not be paired.

This clonotype was seen ten or more times. Antigen unknown. In germline, CDR1 is LNHDA, CDR2 SQIVND (reference sequence). V dropped 6 bases and J dropped 3; count of bases not matched to a gene: 4. This CDR3 contains 15 residues. Overall study results and limits: In VDJdb matching, anti-spike CD8 responses were favored while private and CD4 specificities went missing.

Individually, cDNA molecules had unique molecular identifiers attached to them. TCRdb processed the 5' RACE reads anew with MiXCR; each CDR3 protein has one entry. Of around 27,000 distinct CDR3 sequences in the sample, 6.6% were seen once. Sequencing was performed on whole blood. The chain uses TRBV19 and TRBJ2-2, with 10 bases matching TRBD2. The sequence was collected from an adult who was a healthcare worker with PCR-confirmed SARS-CoV-2 infection or an uninfected control (not recorded which). The CDR3 nucleotides read TGTGCCAGTAGCCCTAGCGGGGGATACACCGGGGAGCTGTTTTTT. This encodes CASSPSGGYTGELFF.